The present T cell receptor beta chain was sequenced within a study of blood T cell repertoires in COVID-19. This clone was detected a few times. Other DNA sequences in this sample translate to the same CDR3. CDR1 SGHDT and CDR2 YYEEEE come from the germline V gene. With 0 bases clipped from V and 10 bases from J, the junction kept 3 bases outside the gene matches. The CDR3 is 13 residues long. The data were produced by immunoSEQ multiplex PCR, yet TCRdb's version contains in-frame clones alone and is incomplete. Of a few hundred thousand clones detected, 75% to 90% appear once; the ten largest clones hold 3.5% to 4%.

The chain recombines TRBV5-6 with TRBJ2-1; 8 bases are shared with TRBD1. Sequencing was carried out using peripheral blood. The TCR sequence derives from a woman in her late teens or twenties with acute or convalescent COVID-19. The CDR3 loop is CASSLEDRDEQFF. The CDR3 DNA follows: TGTGCCAGCAGCTTGGAGGACAGGGACGAGCAGTTCTTC.